Listed below are T cell receptor beta chains from one sample, sequenced in a study of T cell changes during pregnancy in multiple sclerosis. The table came from immunoSEQ multiplex PCR; TCRdb's copy has only in-frame clones and leaves some out. Of roughly 65,000 clones in the sample, around nine tenths were seen once. This sample comprised peripheral blood, obtained in the third trimester of pregnancy. Source of these receptors: a female donor in good health, enrolled as a control in a pregnancy study. The CDR3 runs from the conserved cysteine through the conserved F or W. The D gene is left open where the match is weak. Rows may omit the clone size; those that give it use once, few, many or a size class.

clone_size	d_call	v_call	j_call	cdr3_length	cdr3_aa	cdr3_nt
NA	TRBD2	TRBV7-2	TRBJ2-1	15	CASNGGGGSYNEQFF	TGTGCCAGCAACGGCGGCGGGGGGTCCTACAATGAGCAGTTCTTC
NA	NA	TRBV28	TRBJ1-1	14	CASSRETVVGEAFF	TGTGCCAGCTCCAGGGAAACGGTGGTAGGTGAAGCTTTCTTT
NA	NA	TRBV6-5	TRBJ2-7	16	CASSYSQGQGSYEQYF	TGTGCCAGCAGTTACTCACAAGGGCAGGGGAGCTACGAGCAGTACTTC
once	NA	TRBV6-5	TRBJ1-2	13	CASSKGLTYGYTF	TGTGCCAGCAGTAAGGGGCTCACTTATGGCTACACCTTC
once	NA	TRBV14	TRBJ1-1	15	CASSRQTPRGSEAFF	TGTGCCAGCAGCCGTCAGACCCCTAGGGGCTCTGAAGCTTTCTTT
NA	TRBD1	TRBV7-2	TRBJ2-2	16	CASSLRGQGTTGELFF	TGTGCCAGCAGCTTAAGGGGGCAGGGTACGACCGGGGAGCTGTTTTTT
NA	TRBD1	TRBV18	TRBJ1-1	15	CASSPPGGSDTEAFF	TGTGCCAGCTCACCACCAGGGGGCTCGGACACTGAAGCTTTCTTT
few	TRBD2	TRBV19	TRBJ2-5	15	CASSIGTSGLQTQYF	TGTGCCAGTAGTATCGGGACTAGCGGGCTACAGACCCAGTACTTC
NA	NA	TRBV7-2	TRBJ2-7	10	CASRDSRLYF	TGTGCCAGCAGGGACTCTCGACTGTACTTC
NA	NA	TRBV7-2	TRBJ1-2	13	CASSPDKDYGYTF	TGTGCCAGCAGCCCGGACAAGGACTATGGCTACACCTTC
once	TRBD1	TRBV28	TRBJ1-5	16	CASSGTDFNSNQPQHF	TGTGCCAGCAGCGGGACAGACTTTAATAGCAATCAGCCCCAGCATTTT
NA	NA	TRBV20-1	TRBJ1-1	11	CSALRQPEAFF	TGCAGTGCTCTAAGACAGCCTGAAGCTTTCTTT
NA	NA	TRBV7-2	TRBJ1-5	15	CASSLEGVSNQPQHF	TGTGCCAGCAGCTTAGAGGGGGTTAGCAATCAGCCCCAGCATTTT
NA	NA	TRBV27	TRBJ1-5	14	CASGGIRLGQPQHF	TGTGCCAGCGGGGGGATTCGGTTAGGTCAGCCCCAGCATTTT
NA	TRBD1	TRBV4-3	TRBJ2-7	17	CASSQEAPGQGAYEQYF	TGCGCCAGCAGCCAAGAGGCCCCGGGACAGGGCGCCTACGAGCAGTACTTC
NA	NA	TRBV7-9	TRBJ1-4	14	CASSSGTFFEKLFF	TGTGCCAGCAGCTCCGGGACATTCTTTGAAAAACTGTTTTTT
NA	NA	TRBV7-8	TRBJ1-1	15	CASSLVGGRSAEAFF	TGTGCCAGCAGCTTAGTAGGGGGAAGGAGCGCTGAAGCTTTCTTT
NA	TRBD1	TRBV6-1	TRBJ2-5	17	CASSEKKDRGPQETQYF	TGTGCCAGCAGTGAAAAGAAGGACAGGGGTCCCCAAGAGACCCAGTACTTC
NA	NA	TRBV27	TRBJ2-1	14	CASSSGQAYNEQFF	TGTGCCAGCAGTTCCGGACAAGCATACAATGAGCAGTTCTTC
NA	TRBD1	TRBV30	TRBJ1-4	15	CAWSVGTATNEKLFF	TGTGCCTGGAGTGTTGGGACAGCAACTAATGAAAAACTGTTTTTT
NA	NA	TRBV5-1	TRBJ2-2	12	CASRTGSGELFF	TGCGCCAGCAGAACGGGATCCGGGGAGCTGTTTTTT
NA	NA	TRBV7-2	TRBJ1-1	13	CASSWDTYTEAFF	TGTGCCAGCAGCTGGGACACCTACACTGAAGCTTTCTTT
NA	NA	TRBV4-1	TRBJ1-2	12	CASSQPGGGYTF	TGCGCCAGCAGCCAACCAGGTGGCGGCTACACCTTC
NA	TRBD2	TRBV7-7	TRBJ2-3	15	CASSLTSGVTDTQYF	TGTGCTAGCAGCCTTACTAGCGGGGTGACAGATACGCAGTATTTT
NA	NA	TRBV6-6	TRBJ1-1	12	CASSYSKTEAFF	TGTGCCAGCAGTTACTCTAAAACTGAAGCTTTCTTT